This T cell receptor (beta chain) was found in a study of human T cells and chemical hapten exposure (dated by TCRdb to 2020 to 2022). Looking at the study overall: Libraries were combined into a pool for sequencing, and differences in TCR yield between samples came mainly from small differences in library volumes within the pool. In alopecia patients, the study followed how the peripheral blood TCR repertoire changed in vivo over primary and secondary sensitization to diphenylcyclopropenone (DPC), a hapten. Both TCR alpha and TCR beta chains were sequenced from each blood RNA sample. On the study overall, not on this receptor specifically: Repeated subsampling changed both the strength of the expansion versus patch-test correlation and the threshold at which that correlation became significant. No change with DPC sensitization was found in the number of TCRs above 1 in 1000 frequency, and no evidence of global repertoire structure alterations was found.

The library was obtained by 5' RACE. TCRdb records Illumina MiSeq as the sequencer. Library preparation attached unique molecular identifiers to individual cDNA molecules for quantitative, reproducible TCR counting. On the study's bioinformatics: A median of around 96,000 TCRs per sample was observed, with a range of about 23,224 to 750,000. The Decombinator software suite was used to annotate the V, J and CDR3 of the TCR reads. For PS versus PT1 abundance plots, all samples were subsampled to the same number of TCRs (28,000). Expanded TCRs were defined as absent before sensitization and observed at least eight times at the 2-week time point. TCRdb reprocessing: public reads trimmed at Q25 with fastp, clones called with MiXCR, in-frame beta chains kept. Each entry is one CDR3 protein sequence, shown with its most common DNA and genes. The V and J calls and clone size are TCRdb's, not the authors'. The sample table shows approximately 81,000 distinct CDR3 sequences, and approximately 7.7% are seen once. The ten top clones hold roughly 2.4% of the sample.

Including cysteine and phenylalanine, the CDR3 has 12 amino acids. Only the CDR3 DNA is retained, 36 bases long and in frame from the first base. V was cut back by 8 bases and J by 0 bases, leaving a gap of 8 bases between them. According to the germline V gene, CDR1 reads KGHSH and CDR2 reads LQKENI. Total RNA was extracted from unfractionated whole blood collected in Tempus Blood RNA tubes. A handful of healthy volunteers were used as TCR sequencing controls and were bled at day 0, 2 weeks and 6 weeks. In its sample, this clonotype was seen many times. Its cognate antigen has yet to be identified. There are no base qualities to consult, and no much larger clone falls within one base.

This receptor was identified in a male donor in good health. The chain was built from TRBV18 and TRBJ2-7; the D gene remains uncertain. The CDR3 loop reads CASNQSSYEQYF. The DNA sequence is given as TGTGCCAGCAACCAAAGCTCCTACGAGCAGTACTTC.